What follows are 26 T cell receptor beta chains derived from one specimen sequenced in a study of blood T cell repertoires in COVID-19. Assay: immunoSEQ multiplex PCR; the TCRdb copy retains only in-frame clones and omits some. The table records about 160,000 clones, under 90% of them present only once. The specimen sequenced was peripheral blood. The receptors shown here come from a woman of 80 years or more with active or convalescent COVID-19.

The chain has TRBV6-5 and TRBJ1-2; D is uncertain. CDR3 length: 12 amino acids. Germline CDR1 reads MNHEY; CDR2 reads SVGAGI. With 6 bases removed from V and 8 bases from J, the gap between germline ends came to 13 bases. DNA of the CDR3: TGTGCCAGCAGCCAGACGGCGCGGGGCTACACCTTC. Its translation is CASSQTARGYTF.

This clone was seen a few times. The chain recombines TRBV7-9 with TRBJ1-5, with 8 nucleotides matching TRBD1. The CDR3 runs to 15 residues. V was clipped by 6 bases and J by 3 bases; unmatched bases: 7. Germline V gene lookup returns CDR1 SEHNR and CDR2 FQNEAQ (reference sequence). CDR3 region: CASSLGQAINQPQHF. The CDR3 bases are TGTGCCAGCAGTCTGGGACAGGCGATCAATCAGCCCCAGCATTTT.

This rearrangement joins TRBV5-1 to TRBJ2-7; a weak D match, TRBD2 (6 bases). Trimming took 4 bases from V and 3 from J, leaving 14 bases between them. The germline V gene has CDR1 SGHRS and CDR2 YFSETQ. The length of the CDR3 is 14 residues. The DNA of the CDR3 is TGCGCCAGCAGCCTCGCGGGGTCGCACTACGAGCAGTACTTC. Its translation is CASSLAGSHYEQYF.

In this sample, this clone turned up a few times. The J gene is TRBJ2-7, the V gene TRBV7-9; perhaps TRBD1 as D (5 bases). V dropped 6 bases and J dropped 1 base, with 10 bases sitting between them. The germline V gene encodes CDR1 SEHNR and CDR2 FQNEAQ (reference sequence). This CDR3 has 13 amino acids. The CDR3 reads CASRDTGSYEQYF. The CDR3 DNA sequence: TGTGCCAGCAGGGATACAGGATCCTACGAGCAGTACTTC.

The chain recombines TRBV21-1 with TRBJ2-5; the D call in the table, TRBD2, was not verified against the DNA. TRBV21-1 is reported as a pseudogene. This CDR3 is 18 amino acids long. The CDR3 region is CASSETSGRSSVGETQYF. In nucleotides, the CDR3 is TGTGCCAGCAGCGAGACTAGCGGGAGGTCTAGTGTCGGGGAGACCCAGTACTTC.

This chain links TRBV28 with TRBJ1-5; TRBD1 agrees at 10 bases. The germline V gene encodes CDR1 MDHEN and CDR2 SYDVKM. The CDR3 covers 16 residues. After removal of 4 bases from V and 3 bases from J, the junction contained 6 bases not matched to a gene. Here the CDR3 reads CASSWVGQGINQPQHF. CDR3 nucleotides: TGTGCCAGCAGTTGGGTGGGACAGGGGATCAATCAGCCCCAGCATTTT.

J is TRBJ2-7 and V is TRBV29-1, with 8 bases matching TRBD2. Per germline, CDR1 SQVTM and CDR2 ANQGSEA. This CDR3 is 11 amino acids long. The CDR3 loop reads CKAGDLYEQYF. The CDR3 region has the DNA TGCAAAGCGGGAGATCTATACGAGCAGTACTTC.

The chain uses TRBV18 and TRBJ2-5, with TRBD2 matching over 10 bases. There are 16 residues in the CDR3. Germline-derived CDR1 and CDR2 are KGHSH and LQKENI. Germline trimming cut 2 bases from V and 5 bases from J; bases unmatched to any gene: 8. The CDR3 DNA reads as TGTGCCAGCTCACCATCGATAGCGGGAGGTCGGGAGACCCAGTACTTC. It is translated as CASSPSIAGGRETQYF.

CDR3 sequence reads: CASSVGIAGRGNEQFF. In DNA, the CDR3 is TGCGCCAGCAGCGTTGGAATAGCCGGGAGAGGCAATGAGCAGTTCTTC. V is TRBV5-1 and J is TRBJ2-1, with a weak D call TRBD2 (6 bases). The germline V gene encodes CDR1 SGHRS and CDR2 YFSETQ. Trimming took 4 bases from V and 6 from J, leaving 20 bases between them. The CDR3 sequence is 16 residues long. The full variable domain, in which reference TRBV5-1 and TRBJ2-1 provide the parts outside the CDR3, is KAGVTQTPRYLIKTRGQQVTLSCSPISGHRSVSWYQQTPGQGLQFLFEYFSETQRNKGNFPGRFSGRQFSNSRSEMNVSTLELGDSALYLCASSVGIAGRGNEQFFGPGTRLTVL.

This clone was observed a few times. The rearrangement links TRBV19 to TRBJ2-7; perhaps TRBD1 as D (5 bases). V shed 2 bases and J shed 2 bases, with 10 bases lying between them. This CDR3 region has 14 residues. From germline, CDR1 is LNHDA and CDR2 SQIVND (reference sequence). The CDR3 nucleotides are TGTGCCAGTAGTATACACAGGAAAACCTACGAGCAGTACTTC. Protein product: CASSIHRKTYEQYF.

This chain uses TRBV6-2 or TRBV6-3 with TRBJ2-1, with unresolved D. This CDR3 spans 12 amino acids. The germline gives CDR1 MNHEY, CDR2 SVGEGT. With 1 base removed from V and 10 bases from J, the gap between germline ends came to 8 bases. The CDR3: CASSYFRQEQFF. The DNA of the CDR3 is TGTGCCAGCAGTTACTTTCGACAAGAGCAGTTCTTC.

The CDR3 DNA is TGTGCCAGCAACCCTAGCGGGAGTAGAGAGACCCAGTACTTC. It specifies CASNPSGSRETQYF. This chain joins TRBV7-9 and TRBJ2-5, with 10 bases lining up with TRBD2. J was trimmed by 4 bases and V by 7 bases; bases with no gene match: 6. This CDR3 is 14 amino acids long. Germline values: CDR1 SEHNR, CDR2 FQNEAQ (reference sequence).

This chain connects TRBV18 to TRBJ2-7; TRBD1 agrees at 9 bases. Germline values: CDR1 KGHSH, CDR2 LQKENI. V dropped 5 bases and J dropped 1; count of bases not matched to a gene: 12. The length of the CDR3 is 17 residues. CDR3 coding DNA: TGTGCCAGCTCAAGTGTACCGGGACAGGGAGGATCCTACGAGCAGTACTTC. This encodes CASSSVPGQGGSYEQYF.

The chain links TRBV5-1 to TRBJ2-3, with D possibly being TRBD2 (5 bases). The CDR3 contains 15 residues. Trimming cost V 6 bases and J 0 bases, with 14 bases left between them. The V gene's germline CDR1 is SGHRS and CDR2 YFSETQ. The CDR3 sequence is CASTLVGISTDTQYF. The CDR3, as DNA: TGCGCCAGCACCCTAGTCGGGATTAGCACAGATACGCAGTATTTT.

The rearrangement joins TRBV30 to TRBJ2-1; 10 nucleotides agree with TRBD2. The V segment lost 4 bases and the J segment 9 bases; nucleotides outside the gene matches: 6. Looked up from germline, CDR1 is GTSNPN and CDR2 is SVGIG (reference sequence). This CDR3 region has 13 residues. Here the CDR3 reads CAWTLAGDTEQFF. CDR3 nucleotide sequence: TGTGCCTGGACCCTAGCGGGAGACACTGAGCAGTTCTTC.

The chain couples TRBV30 to TRBJ1-4; TRBD1 is a possible D gene (6 bases). Trimming shortened V by 6 bases and J by 0 bases, and 8 bases separated the two germline ends. Germline V CDR1 and CDR2: GTSNPN, SVGIG (reference sequence). The CDR3 consists of 13 residues. The DNA of the CDR3 is TGTGCCTGCAAGGGGGCAACTAATGAAAAACTGTTTTTT. It is translated as CACKGATNEKLFF. Variable domain in full (rest from reference TRBV30 and TRBJ1-4): SQTIHQWPATLVQPVGSPLSLECTVEGTSNPNLYWYRQAAGRGLQLLFYSVGIGQISSEVPQNLSASRPQDRQFILSSKKLLLSDSGFYLCACKGATNEKLFFGSGTQLSVL.

The J gene is TRBJ1-5, the V gene TRBV5-1; no definite D call. V was shortened by 4 bases and J by 6 bases, with 8 bases between the two germline ends. The length of the CDR3 is 12 residues. Per germline, CDR1 SGHRS and CDR2 YFSETQ. The CDR3 loop reads CASSEEGQPQHF. Here the CDR3 DNA reads TGCGCCAGCAGCGAGGAGGGTCAGCCCCAGCATTTT.

V is TRBV9 and J is TRBJ2-7; the match to TRBD2 covers 8 bases. Germline V CDR1 and CDR2: SGDLS, YYNGEE. Trimming removed 4 bases from V and 6 bases from J; junction bases left unmatched: 9. The CDR3 sequence is 14 residues long. CDR3 residues: CASSLGGGFFEQYF. The DNA of the CDR3 is TGTGCCAGCAGCCTCGGGGGGGGCTTTTTCGAGCAGTACTTC.

The rearrangement joins TRBV10-3 to TRBJ2-7; 7 nucleotides agree with TRBD2. This CDR3 is built from 14 residues. Losses at the gene ends were 6 bases for V and 6 bases for J; bases not matched to a gene: 11. In germline, CDR1 is ENHRY, CDR2 SYGVKD. The CDR3 loop reads CAISSLTSYREQYF. The DNA for the CDR3 is TGTGCCATCAGCTCCCTGACTAGCTATCGCGAGCAGTACTTC.

This rearrangement joins TRBV24-1 to TRBJ1-2; TRBD1 is a possible D gene (6 bases). This CDR3 has 14 amino acids. V was clipped by 5 bases and J by 8 bases, with 17 bases between them. CDR1 is KGHDR and CDR2 is SFDVKD in the germline V gene. CDR3 sequence reads: CATSGLGGASGYTF. CDR3 sequence (DNA): TGTGCCACCAGTGGCCTAGGGGGGGCCAGCGGCTACACCTTC.

V and J are TRBV14 and TRBJ2-3, with 12 bases matching TRBD2. The V gene end was trimmed by 4 bases and the J gene end by 4 bases; junction bases not matched to a gene: 9. Germline-derived CDR1 and CDR2 are SGHDN and FVKESK. The CDR3 is 17 residues long. The CDR3 bases are TGTGCCAGCAGCCCGAGGACTAGCGGGATTGGGGCAGATACGCAGTATTTT. Amino acid sequence: CASSPRTSGIGADTQYF.

This rearrangement joins TRBV7-3 to TRBJ2-7; TRBD1 aligns across 8 bases. CDR3 length: 13 amino acids. CDR1 is SGHTA and CDR2 is FQGTGA in the germline V gene. V shed 5 bases and J 5 bases; nucleotides not matched to a gene: 5. Here the CDR3 DNA reads TGTGCCAGCAGCCCACGGACAGGGAACGAGCAGTACTTC. This codes for CASSPRTGNEQYF. The full variable domain, rest sourced from reference TRBV7-3 and TRBJ2-7, is GAGVSQTPSNKVTEKGKYVELRCDPISGHTALYWYRQSLGQGPEFLIYFQGTGAADDSGLPNDRFFAVRPEGSVSTLKIQRTERGDSAVYLCASSPRTGNEQYFGPGTRLTVT.

The J gene is TRBJ2-5, the V gene TRBV25-1; 7 bases are shared with TRBD1. This CDR3 has 13 amino acids. V lost 6 bases and J lost 7; bases outside the gene matches: 8. CDR1 is MGHDK and CDR2 is SYGVNS in the germline V gene. The CDR3 nucleotides are TGTGCCAGCAGAGAGGGGGCCCCGGGGACCCAGTACTTC. Protein sequence: CASREGAPGTQYF. The full variable domain, rest sourced from reference TRBV25-1 and TRBJ2-5, is EADIYQTPRYLVIGTGKKITLECSQTMGHDKMYWYQQDPGMELHLIHYSYGVNSTEKGDLSSESTVSRIRTEHFPLTLESARPSHTSQYLCASREGAPGTQYFGPGTRLLVL.

The V and J genes are TRBV7-8 and TRBJ2-7, with D hard to call. The V gene's germline CDR1 is SGHVS and CDR2 FQNEAQ. This CDR3 comprises 14 residues. V was trimmed by 0 bases and J by 0 bases, leaving 6 bases between them. CDR3 nucleotides: TGTGCCAGCAGCTTAGCGGAGAGCTCCTACGAGCAGTACTTC. This translates into CASSLAESSYEQYF.

Turning to this clone: The identical CDR3 is also encoded by other nucleotide sequences in the sample. This chain uses TRBV6-5 with TRBJ2-7, with D uncertain. Trimming took 0 bases from V and 0 from J, leaving 9 bases between them. The CDR3 contains 15 residues. Per germline, CDR1 MNHEY and CDR2 SVGAGI. CDR3: CASSYSSAYSYEQYF. The DNA for the CDR3 is TGTGCCAGCAGTTACTCTTCAGCGTACTCCTACGAGCAGTACTTC.

This clone has more than one count but fewer than ten. This chain links TRBV10-1 with TRBJ2-2; 10 nucleotides match TRBD1. V lost 5 bases to trimming and J lost 5 bases; unmatched junction nucleotides: 5. CDR3 length: 15 residues. In germline, CDR1 is WNHNN, CDR2 SYGVQD (reference sequence). In DNA form, the CDR3 reads TGCGCCAGCAGTCCCGGGACAGGGGTAACCGGGGAGCTGTTTTTT. Its translation is CASSPGTGVTGELFF.